This TCR beta chain was captured in a study of T and B cells in COVID-19 patients. This CDR3 contains 13 residues. Germline loops: CDR1 SGHTA, CDR2 FQGNSA. The germline V and J ends were trimmed by 8 bases and 4 bases, with 13 bases remaining between them. TRB rearrangements were amplified by multiplex PCR with BIOMED2 TRB-A/B primers. TCRdb reprocessed the multiplex PCR reads with MiXCR, giving one entry per CDR3 protein. The table records over 15,000 distinct CDR3 sequences, 36% of them present only once. TRB was amplified from approximately 250-480 ng of blood genomic DNA. The TCR sequence derives from a human donor with active COVID-19. The rearrangement links TRBV7-2 to TRBJ2-3; D not certain. The sequenced sample was blood. CDR3 in amino acids: CASDPGWADTQYF. The CDR3, as DNA: TGTGCCAGCGACCCCGGGTGGGCAGATACGCAGTATTTT.